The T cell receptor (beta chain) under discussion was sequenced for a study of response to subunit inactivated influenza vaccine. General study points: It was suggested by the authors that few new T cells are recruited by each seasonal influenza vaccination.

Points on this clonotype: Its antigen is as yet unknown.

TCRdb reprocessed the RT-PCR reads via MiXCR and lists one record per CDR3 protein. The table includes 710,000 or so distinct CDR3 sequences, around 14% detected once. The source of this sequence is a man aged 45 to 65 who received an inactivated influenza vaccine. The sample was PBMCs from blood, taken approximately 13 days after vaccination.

Written as DNA, the CDR3 is TGCAGCGCCCGCGGGGGGGGAGGGAACACTGAAGCTTTCTTT. It is translated as CSARGGGGNTEAFF. The rearrangement links TRBV29-1 to TRBJ1-1; perhaps TRBD1 as D (5 bases). Germline V gene lookup returns CDR1 SQVTM and CDR2 ANQGSEA. This CDR3 has 14 amino acids. Trimming left V 7 bases short and J 1 base short, with 16 bases between.